The rows below give T cell receptor beta chains drawn from one sample of a study of blood T cell repertoires in COVID-19. Assay used: immunoSEQ multiplex PCR; TCRdb lists only in-frame clones, some missing. The table shows 300,000 or so clones, with 80% to 90% occurring only once. Sequenced input: peripheral blood. The receptors originated from a woman aged 50 to 60 with acute or convalescent COVID-19. Both conserved end residues are part of each CDR3. Each record gives: D gene, J gene, V gene, clone size, CDR3 protein, CDR3 DNA. A D gene is named only where the DNA matches it firmly. Clone size appears in some rows only: once, few, many, or a class for an expanded clone.

>TRBD2|TRBJ2-7|TRBV7-2|-
CASSLRGGQASYEQYF
TGTGCCAGCAGCTTACGCGGGGGGCAGGCCTCCTACGAGCAGTACTTC
>TRBD1|TRBJ1-1|TRBV5-1|few
CASSLQGQGTAFF
TGCGCCAGCAGCTTGCAGGGACAGGGCACAGCTTTCTTT
>-|TRBJ1-2|TRBV25-1|-
CASSVEGHTNYGYTF
TGTGCCAGCAGTGTAGAGGGCCATACTAACTATGGCTACACCTTC
>TRBD1|TRBJ1-4|TRBV2|once
CASRRQGANEKLFF
TGTGCCAGCAGACGACAGGGGGCTAATGAAAAACTGTTTTTT
>TRBD2|TRBJ2-3|TRBV19|-
CASTLLAGGTDTQYF
TGTGCCAGCACCCTTCTAGCGGGGGGTACAGATACGCAGTATTTT
>-|TRBJ1-3|TRBV6-5|-
CASSPSGNTIYF
TGTGCCAGCAGCCCATCGGGGAACACCATATATTTT
>-|TRBJ2-5|TRBV5-1|-
CASSLASIQETQYF
TGCGCCAGCAGCCTAGCCTCGATCCAAGAGACCCAGTACTTC
>-|TRBJ1-5|TRBV7-3|-
CASSLRRGQPQHF
TGTGCCAGCAGCTTACGACGCGGCCAGCCCCAGCATTTT
>-|TRBJ2-5|TRBV15|-
CATSRDSLQETQYF
TGTGCCACCAGCAGAGATTCGTTACAAGAGACCCAGTACTTC
>-|TRBJ1-5|TRBV12-3/TRBV12-4|-
CASSRGYNQPQHF
TGTGCCAGCAGCCGAGGGTACAATCAGCCCCAGCATTTT
>TRBD2|TRBJ2-1|TRBV27|-
CASSLAGGLLNEQFF
TGTGCCAGCAGTTTGGCGGGGGGGCTATTAAATGAGCAGTTCTTC
>TRBD1|TRBJ2-2|TRBV4-1|many
CASSRGQGYTGELFF
TGCGCCAGCAGCCGCGGACAGGGTTACACCGGGGAGCTGTTTTTT
>-|TRBJ2-7|TRBV29-1|-
CSVDAVGHEQYF
TGCAGCGTTGATGCGGTGGGGCACGAGCAGTACTTC
>TRBD2|TRBJ2-7|TRBV19|-
CATGGRASYEQYF
TGTGCCACGGGGGGGAGGGCTTCCTACGAGCAGTACTTC
>TRBD2|TRBJ2-1|TRBV7-2|-
CASSSWTSGALSYNEQFF
TGTGCCAGCAGCTCCTGGACTAGCGGGGCCCTCTCCTACAATGAGCAGTTCTTC
>-|TRBJ1-1|TRBV7-2|once
CASSLGSRPPMNTEAFF
TGTGCCAGCAGCTTGGGCAGTAGGCCTCCCATGAACACTGAAGCTTTCTTT
>-|TRBJ1-5|TRBV21-1|once
CASSPPRTGRQPQHF
TGTGCCAGCAGCCCTCCGAGGACAGGGCGACAGCCCCAGCATTTT
>TRBD1|TRBJ1-2|TRBV7-6|few
CASSSGQGGYGYTF
TGTGCCAGCAGCTCGGGACAGGGTGGCTATGGCTACACCTTC
>-|TRBJ1-4|TRBV2|-
CASSESRAYNEKLFF
TGTGCCAGCAGTGAAAGCAGGGCCTATAATGAAAAACTGTTTTTT
>TRBD2|TRBJ2-3|TRBV19|-
CASSQRGGRALTDTQYF
TGTGCCAGTAGTCAACGGGGCGGGAGGGCCCTCACAGATACGCAGTATTTT
>TRBD2|TRBJ2-7|TRBV27|once
CASSLRGLAGGPTNEQYF
TGTGCCAGCAGTTTAAGGGGACTAGCGGGAGGGCCTACCAACGAGCAGTACTTC
>-|TRBJ1-3|TRBV30|-
CAWSPSFSGNTIYF
TGTGCCTGGAGCCCGTCCTTCTCTGGAAACACCATATATTTT
>-|TRBJ1-5|TRBV18|-
CASSLSGARNQPQHF
TGTGCCAGCTCACTGTCAGGGGCTCGGAATCAGCCCCAGCATTTT
>TRBD2|TRBJ2-1|TRBV24-1|-
CATSGTSGLHNEQFF
TGTGCCACGTCCGGGACTAGCGGGCTTCACAATGAGCAGTTCTTC
>TRBD1|TRBJ1-2|TRBV6-5|-
CASSDWDRADYGYTF
TGTGCCAGCAGCGACTGGGACAGGGCGGACTATGGCTACACCTTC
>TRBD2|TRBJ2-1|TRBV5-4|-
CASSLKAGGPYEQFF
TGTGCCAGCAGCTTGAAGGCGGGGGGGCCGTATGAGCAGTTCTTC
>-|TRBJ2-6|TRBV9|once
CASSPFSGANVLTF
TGTGCCAGCAGCCCTTTTTCTGGGGCCAACGTCCTGACTTTC
>-|TRBJ2-5|TRBV7-9|-
CASRQGQETQYF
TGTGCCAGCCGGCAGGGACAAGAGACCCAGTACTTC
>-|TRBJ1-2|TRBV7-2|-
CASSLDAGNGYTF
TGTGCCAGCAGCTTAGACGCAGGGAACGGCTACACCTTC
>-|TRBJ1-1|TRBV2|-
CASRPAGNFMNTEAFF
TGTGCCAGTCGACCAGCAGGGAATTTTATGAACACTGAAGCTTTCTTT
>-|TRBJ2-5|TRBV24-1|-
CATSERAGGTQYF
TGTGCCACCAGTGAGAGGGCCGGTGGGACCCAGTACTTC
>TRBD1|TRBJ2-5|TRBV5-1|-
CASRRVGGETQYF
TGCGCCAGCAGAAGGGTAGGGGGCGAGACCCAGTACTTC
>TRBD1|TRBJ2-3|TRBV20-1|-
CSASGWVDRGADTQYF
TGCAGTGCTAGTGGGTGGGTGGACAGGGGTGCAGATACGCAGTATTTT
>TRBD1|TRBJ2-2|TRBV4-1|-
CASRKPGQGYTGELFF
TGCGCCAGCAGGAAACCGGGACAGGGCTACACCGGGGAGCTGTTTTTT
>-|TRBJ1-1|TRBV10-2|-
CASSESGLLNTEAFF
TGCGCCAGCAGTGAGTCCGGACTGCTGAACACTGAAGCTTTCTTT
>-|TRBJ2-3|TRBV10-3|-
CAISVSVLDTQYF
TGTGCCATCAGTGTTTCAGTGTTGGATACGCAGTATTTT
>TRBD1|TRBJ1-4|TRBV9|few
CASSPRTGLGVQEKLFF
TGTGCCAGCAGCCCCAGGACAGGCCTTGGAGTACAGGAAAAACTGTTTTTT
>TRBD2|TRBJ2-4|TRBV11-2|-
CASSSRLAGGQGKNIQYF
TGTGCCAGCAGCTCAAGACTAGCGGGAGGGCAAGGCAAAAACATTCAGTACTTC
>TRBD2|TRBJ2-3|TRBV2|-
CASRRLAGGVMDTQYF
TGTGCCAGCAGGCGACTAGCGGGGGGCGTTATGGATACGCAGTATTTT
>TRBD2|TRBJ2-7|TRBV6-6|-
CASSPAGLADAREQYF
TGTGCCAGCAGTCCCGCTGGACTAGCGGATGCTCGCGAGCAGTACTTC
>TRBD1|TRBJ1-6|TRBV10-3|many
CAISVDRGVIDSPLHF
TGTGCCATCAGTGTTGACAGGGGAGTAATTGATTCACCCCTCCACTTT
>-|TRBJ1-6|TRBV5-1|-
CASSLARVDSPLHF
TGCGCCAGCAGCTTGGCCAGGGTTGATTCACCCCTCCACTTT
>TRBD1|TRBJ1-5|TRBV7-9|-
CASSSWTGGAFHGNQPQHF
TGTGCCAGCAGCTCATGGACAGGGGGCGCATTTCATGGCAATCAGCCCCAGCATTTT
>TRBD1|TRBJ1-4|TRBV7-9|-
CASSSLSGTGEEKLFF
TGTGCCAGCAGCTCTCTCTCCGGGACAGGGGAAGAAAAACTGTTTTTT
>TRBD1|TRBJ1-4|TRBV19|-
CASSTGQGDEKLFF
TGTGCCAGTAGTACGGGACAGGGGGACGAAAAACTGTTTTTT
>-|TRBJ1-2|TRBV6-4|-
CASSDSDGGYTF
TGTGCCAGCAGTGACTCCGACGGGGGCTACACCTTC
>TRBD1|TRBJ1-1|TRBV5-5|-
CASSLEGGGNTEAFF
TGTGCCAGCAGCTTGGAAGGGGGCGGGAACACTGAAGCTTTCTTT
>-|TRBJ1-1|TRBV18|-
CASSPPPGRVHNVNTEAFF
TGTGCCAGCTCACCACCCCCAGGCCGAGTCCATAATGTGAACACTGAAGCTTTCTTT